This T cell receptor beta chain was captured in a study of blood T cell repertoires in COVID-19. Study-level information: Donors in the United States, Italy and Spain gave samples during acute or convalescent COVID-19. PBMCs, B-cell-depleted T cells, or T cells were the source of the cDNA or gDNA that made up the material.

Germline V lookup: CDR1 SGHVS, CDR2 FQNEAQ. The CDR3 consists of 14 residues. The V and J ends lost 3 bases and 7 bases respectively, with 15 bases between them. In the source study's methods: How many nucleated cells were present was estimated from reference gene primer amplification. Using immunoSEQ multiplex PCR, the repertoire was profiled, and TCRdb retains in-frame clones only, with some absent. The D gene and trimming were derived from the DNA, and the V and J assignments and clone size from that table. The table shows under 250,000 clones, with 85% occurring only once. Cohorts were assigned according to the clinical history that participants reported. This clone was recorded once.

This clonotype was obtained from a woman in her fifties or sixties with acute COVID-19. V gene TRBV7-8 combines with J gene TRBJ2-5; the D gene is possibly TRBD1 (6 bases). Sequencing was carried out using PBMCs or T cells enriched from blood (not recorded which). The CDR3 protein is CASSFRGYRGTQYF. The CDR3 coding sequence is TGTGCCAGCAGCTTCAGGGGTTACCGGGGGACCCAGTACTTC. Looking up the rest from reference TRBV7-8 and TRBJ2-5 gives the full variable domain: GAGVSQSPRYKVAKRGQDVALRCDPISGHVSLFWYQQALGQGPEFLTYFQNEAQLDKSGLPSDRFFAERPEGSVSTLKIQRTQQEDSAVYLCASSFRGYRGTQYFGPGTRLLVL.